This T cell receptor beta chain was captured by sequencing in a study of blood T cell repertoires in COVID-19. As originally analysed: Reference gene primer amplification in the assay estimated nucleated cell counts. Libraries were prepared by immunoSEQ multiplex PCR; TCRdb keeps only in-frame clonotypes and omits some of them. The V and J calls and the clone size are those of that table, but D and trimming were determined from the DNA. This sample has 210,000 or so clones, with 84% found just once. CDR3 length: 13 amino acids. The germline V gene encodes CDR1 MNHEY and CDR2 SVGEGT. Trimming pared 4 bases from V and 4 bases from J, leaving 8 bases between.

The J gene is TRBJ1-5, the V gene TRBV6-2 or TRBV6-3; no definite D call. This clonotype was sampled from a man aged 55 to 69 who had recovered from COVID-19. The specimen sequenced was PBMCs or T cells enriched from blood (not recorded which). CDR3 sequence reads: CASSSRENQPQHF. CDR3 coding DNA: TGTGCCAGCAGTTCGAGGGAAAATCAGCCCCAGCATTTT.